The 9 T cell receptor beta chains listed next were all sequenced from one sample in a study of graft-versus-host responses after intestinal transplantation (dated by TCRdb to about 2021). Library preparation was by the immunoSEQ multiplex PCR assay. Here the immuneACCESS table is served through TCRdb, limited to in-frame sequences with V and J called. Missing clones are a known gap in these copies; in checked studies unresolved V genes cover under half, and the rest lacks a known reason. The sample table contains roughly 64,000 clones; only one count was recorded for over 90% of them. 1.5% to 2% of the sample comes from the top ten. These receptors lack a known antigen. Explained via the paper, the time point label denotes: cells obtained before transplantation from donor or recipient. The material sequenced was unstimulated CD8+ T cells sorted from spleen or lymph node cells, taken before transplant. The receptor source for this set is a human donor who was the organ donor for an intestinal transplant.

Only one count was recorded for this clone. CDR3 in amino acids: CASSAQSSVNEQFF. Here the CDR3 DNA reads TGTGCCAGCAGCGCCCAATCTAGCGTAAATGAGCAGTTCTTC. The chain combines TRBV9 with TRBJ2-1, with a possible D match to TRBD2 (6 bases). Trimming pared 3 bases from V and 7 bases from J, leaving 14 bases between. Germline-derived CDR1 and CDR2 are SGDLS and YYNGEE. The CDR3 is 14 residues long.

The chain is built from TRBV7-8 and TRBJ2-2; possible D gene TRBD1, 6 bases. The germline V gene encodes CDR1 SGHVS and CDR2 FQNEAQ. The V end was cut by 0 bases, the J end by 6 bases, with 8 bases between. The CDR3 loop spans 14 amino acids. The CDR3 loop reads CASSLAWGPGELFF. The CDR3 nucleotides read TGTGCCAGCAGCTTAGCGTGGGGGCCCGGGGAGCTGTTTTTT.

The chain carries TRBV28 and TRBJ2-7; 7 nucleotides align to TRBD1. The J segment lost 5 bases and the V segment lost 5 bases, leaving 9 bases of the junction unmatched. The V gene's germline CDR1 is MDHEN and CDR2 SYDVKM. The CDR3 runs 14 residues. The CDR3 sequence is CASSGKTGPHEQYF. DNA of the CDR3: TGTGCCAGCAGTGGGAAGACAGGGCCCCACGAGCAGTACTTC.

This chain uses TRBV18 with TRBJ1-3; D remains ambiguous. Trimming shortened V by 5 bases and J by 0 bases, and 14 bases separated the two germline ends. The CDR3 spans 16 residues. Germline CDR1 reads KGHSH; CDR2 reads LQKENI. CDR3 DNA sequence: TGTGCCAGCTCATCCACTAGACATAGCTCTGGAAACACCATATATTTT. Translating it yields CASSSTRHSSGNTIYF. Full variable domain (rest looked up from reference TRBV18 and TRBJ1-3): NAGVMQNPRHLVRRRGQEARLRCSPMKGHSHVYWYRQLPEEGLKFMVYLQKENIIDESGMPKERFSAEFPKEGPSILRIQQVVRGDSAAYFCASSSTRHSSGNTIYFGEGSWLTVV.

This rearrangement joins TRBV29-1 to TRBJ2-5, with D perhaps matching TRBD2 (6 bases). V was shortened by 6 bases and J by 4 bases, with 18 bases between the two germline ends. The germline CDR1 and CDR2 sequences are SQVTM and ANQGSEA. The CDR3 spans 14 residues. The CDR3 spells CSVVPGLKGETQYF. CDR3 nucleotides: TGCAGCGTAGTACCGGGACTCAAAGGAGAGACCCAGTACTTC.

This chain connects TRBV15 to TRBJ1-2; maybe TRBD1 (6 bases). The CDR3 has 14 amino acids. Trimming cost V 5 bases and J 0 bases, with 10 bases left between them. The V gene's germline CDR1 is LNHNV and CDR2 YYDKDF (reference sequence). The CDR3 nucleotides are TGTGCCACCAGCTCTAGGACAGCTAACTATGGCTACACCTTC. It is translated as CATSSRTANYGYTF.

This rearrangement joins TRBV10-3 to TRBJ2-1; 7 bases are shared with TRBD1. CDR3 length equals 14 residues. J gave up 7 bases and V 10 bases, and 13 bases lay outside the gene matches. The germline gives CDR1 ENHRY, CDR2 SYGVKD. This CDR3 reads CATGNRDSRNEQFF. As DNA, the CDR3 is TGTGCCACCGGCAACCGGGACAGTCGGAATGAGCAGTTCTTC.

This chain joins TRBV9 and TRBJ2-4, with 11 bases identical to TRBD2. The germline V gene has CDR1 SGDLS and CDR2 YYNGEE. CDR3 length equals 17 residues. V was clipped by 3 bases and J by 0 bases; unmatched bases: 5. CDR3 DNA: TGTGCCAGCAGCGCGGGGGGACTAGCGGCAGCCAAAAACATTCAGTACTTC. Its protein is CASSAGGLAAAKNIQYF.

The chain employs TRBV5-8 and TRBJ1-1; weak D call: TRBD1 (6 bases). Looked up from germline, CDR1 is SGHTS and CDR2 is YDEGEE. Trimming shortened V by 0 bases and J by 3 bases, and 9 bases separated the two germline ends. The CDR3 is 14 residues long. CDR3 amino acids: CASSLDREYTEAFF. CDR3 nucleotide sequence: TGTGCCAGCAGCTTGGACAGGGAATACACTGAAGCTTTCTTT.